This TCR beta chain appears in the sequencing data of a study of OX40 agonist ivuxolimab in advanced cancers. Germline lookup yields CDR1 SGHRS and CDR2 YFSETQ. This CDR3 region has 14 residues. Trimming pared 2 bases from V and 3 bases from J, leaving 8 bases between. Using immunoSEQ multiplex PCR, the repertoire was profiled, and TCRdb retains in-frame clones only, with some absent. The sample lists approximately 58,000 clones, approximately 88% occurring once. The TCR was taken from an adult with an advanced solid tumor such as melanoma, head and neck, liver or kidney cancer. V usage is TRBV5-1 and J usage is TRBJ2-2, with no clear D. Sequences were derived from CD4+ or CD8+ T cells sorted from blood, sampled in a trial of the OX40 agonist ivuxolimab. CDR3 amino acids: CASSLTLDTGELFF. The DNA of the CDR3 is TGCGCCAGCAGCTTAACGTTGGACACCGGGGAGCTGTTTTTT.